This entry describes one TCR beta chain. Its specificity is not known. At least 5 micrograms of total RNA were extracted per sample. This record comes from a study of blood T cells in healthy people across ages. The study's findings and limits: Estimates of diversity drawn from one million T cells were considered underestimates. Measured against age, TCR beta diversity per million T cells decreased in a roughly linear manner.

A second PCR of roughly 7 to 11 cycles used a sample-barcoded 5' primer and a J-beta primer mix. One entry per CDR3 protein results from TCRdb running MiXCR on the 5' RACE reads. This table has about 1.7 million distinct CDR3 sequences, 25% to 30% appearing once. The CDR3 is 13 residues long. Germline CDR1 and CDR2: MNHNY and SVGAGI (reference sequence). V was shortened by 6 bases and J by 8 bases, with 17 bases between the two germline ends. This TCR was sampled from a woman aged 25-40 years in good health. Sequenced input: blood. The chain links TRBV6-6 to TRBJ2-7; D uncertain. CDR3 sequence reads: CASSPTPAAKQYF. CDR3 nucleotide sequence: TGTGCCAGCAGCCCGACCCCCGCGGCGAAGCAGTACTTC.